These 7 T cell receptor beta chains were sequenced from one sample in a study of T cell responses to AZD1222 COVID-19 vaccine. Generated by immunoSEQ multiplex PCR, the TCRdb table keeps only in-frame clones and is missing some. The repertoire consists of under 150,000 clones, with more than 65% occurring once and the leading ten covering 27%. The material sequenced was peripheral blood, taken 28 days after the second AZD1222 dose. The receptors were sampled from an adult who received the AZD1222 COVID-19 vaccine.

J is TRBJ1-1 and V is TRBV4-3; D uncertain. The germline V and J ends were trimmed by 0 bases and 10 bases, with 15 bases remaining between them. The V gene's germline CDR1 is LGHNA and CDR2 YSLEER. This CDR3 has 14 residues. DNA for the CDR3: TGCGCCAGCAGCCAAGATGATGTCGGGGTTGGAGCTTTCTTT. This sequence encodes CASSQDDVGVGAFF.

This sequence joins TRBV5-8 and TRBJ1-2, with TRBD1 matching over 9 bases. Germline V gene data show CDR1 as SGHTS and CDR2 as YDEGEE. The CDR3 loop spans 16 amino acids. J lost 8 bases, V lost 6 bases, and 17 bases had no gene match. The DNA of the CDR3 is TGTGCCAGCACCCCATGGGACAGGGAAGTAATGCGCGGCTACACCTTC. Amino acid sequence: CASTPWDREVMRGYTF.

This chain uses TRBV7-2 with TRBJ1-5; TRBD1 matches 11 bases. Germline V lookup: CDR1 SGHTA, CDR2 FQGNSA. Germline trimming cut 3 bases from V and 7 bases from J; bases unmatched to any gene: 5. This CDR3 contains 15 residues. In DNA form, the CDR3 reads TGTGCCAGCAGCTTCCGGACAGGGGGCCAACAGCCCCAGCATTTT. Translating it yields CASSFRTGGQQPQHF.

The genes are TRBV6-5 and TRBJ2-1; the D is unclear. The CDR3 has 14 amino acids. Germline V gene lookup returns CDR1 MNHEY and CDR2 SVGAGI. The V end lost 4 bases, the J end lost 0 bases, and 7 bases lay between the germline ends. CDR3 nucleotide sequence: TGTGCCAGCAGTTTCGATAACTCCTACAATGAGCAGTTCTTC. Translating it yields CASSFDNSYNEQFF.

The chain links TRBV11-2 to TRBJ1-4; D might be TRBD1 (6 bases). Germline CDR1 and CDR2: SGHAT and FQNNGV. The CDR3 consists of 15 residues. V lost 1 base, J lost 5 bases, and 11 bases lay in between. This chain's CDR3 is CASSLAGAPNEKLFF. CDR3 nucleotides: TGTGCCAGCAGCTTAGCGGGGGCCCCAAATGAAAAACTGTTTTTT.

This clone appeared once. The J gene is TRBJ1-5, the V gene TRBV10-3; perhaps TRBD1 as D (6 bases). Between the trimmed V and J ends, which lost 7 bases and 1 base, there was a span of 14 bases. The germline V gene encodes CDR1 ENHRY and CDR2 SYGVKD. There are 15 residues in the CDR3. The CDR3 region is CAIKGEGVSNQPQHF. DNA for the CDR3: TGTGCCATCAAGGGGGAGGGAGTGAGCAATCAGCCCCAGCATTTT.

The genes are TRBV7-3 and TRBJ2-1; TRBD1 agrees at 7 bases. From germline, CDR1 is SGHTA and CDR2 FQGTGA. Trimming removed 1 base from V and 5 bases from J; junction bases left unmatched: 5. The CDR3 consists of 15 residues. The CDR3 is CASSLMGQINNEQFF. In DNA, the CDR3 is TGTGCCAGCAGCTTAATGGGACAGATTAACAATGAGCAGTTCTTC.